This entry lists 24 T cell receptor beta chains sequenced from one sample in a study of sequential checkpoint blockade in melanoma. This table comes from immunoSEQ multiplex PCR, and its TCRdb copy is limited to in-frame clones, with some not included. The table shows about 22,000 clones, with approximately 71% occurring only once. Treatment indicated: randomized to nivolumab then ipilimumab (arm A) or the reverse (arm B). The sample was CD8+ T cells sorted from blood (inferred from file names), taken from a patient given nivolumab and ipilimumab in sequence. These receptors were collected from a human donor with melanoma.

This clone is medium-sized. The chain has TRBV7-9 and TRBJ1-1, with D perhaps matching TRBD1 (5 bases). Germline V gene sequence: CDR1 SEHNR, CDR2 FQNEAQ (reference sequence). This CDR3 has 13 amino acids. Trimming shortened V by 2 bases and J by 9 bases, and 13 bases separated the two germline ends. CDR3 residues: CASSLRRGEKAFF. The CDR3 bases are TGTGCCAGCAGCTTACGTCGGGGGGAAAAAGCTTTCTTT.

Only one count was recorded for this clone. This chain connects TRBV2 to TRBJ2-3, with a weak D call TRBD1 (5 bases). V was clipped by 3 bases and J by 3 bases, with 13 bases between them. The length of the CDR3 is 15 residues. Germline loops: CDR1 SNHLY, CDR2 FYNNEI. The CDR3 DNA sequence: TGTGCCAGCAGTGAGGGGCAGCATCATACAGATACGCAGTATTTT. Encoded protein: CASSEGQHHTDTQYF.

The chain recombines TRBV6-5 with TRBJ1-1; D is perhaps TRBD1 (5 bases). V lost 2 bases to trimming and J lost 4 bases, with 14 bases between them. From germline, CDR1 is MNHEY and CDR2 SVGAGI. The CDR3 totals 15 residues. CDR3 nucleotide sequence: TGTGCCAGCAGTTACAGGGAGGGGTGGAGCACTGAAGCTTTCTTT. This sequence encodes CASSYREGWSTEAFF.

The gene calls are TRBV29-1 and TRBJ1-1; D is undetermined. The CDR3 contains 10 residues. Germline V gene sequence: CDR1 SQVTM, CDR2 ANQGSEA. Trimming left V 3 bases short and J 11 bases short, with 10 bases between. In nucleotides, the CDR3 is TGCAGCGTTGATTTCGGTGAGGCTTTCTTT. This sequence encodes CSVDFGEAFF. The full variable domain, with the rest looked up from reference TRBV29-1 and TRBJ1-1, is SAVISQKPSRDICQRGTSLTIQCQVDSQVTMMFWYRQQPGQSLTLIATANQGSEATYESGFVIDKFPISRPNLTFSTLTVSNMSPEDSSIYLCSVDFGEAFFGQGTRLTVV.

The J gene is TRBJ1-1, the V gene TRBV9, with 10 bases aligning to TRBD1. Germline trimming cut 4 bases from V and 8 bases from J; bases unmatched to any gene: 5. CDR1 SGDLS and CDR2 YYNGEE come from the germline V gene. CDR3 length: 13 residues. In DNA, the CDR3 is TGTGCCAGCAGCCCGATGGGACAGGGGGAAGCTTTCTTT. Translation: CASSPMGQGEAFF.

The chain employs TRBV10-1 and TRBJ1-1, with TRBD1 matching over 11 bases. V shed 8 bases, J shed 7 bases, and the junction held 3 bases outside the gene matches. The CDR3 has 12 residues. Germline V gene sequence: CDR1 WNHNN, CDR2 SYGVQD (reference sequence). The CDR3 is CASRGQGGEAFF. In DNA form, the CDR3 reads TGCGCCAGCCGGGGACAGGGGGGTGAAGCTTTCTTT.

The V and J genes are TRBV27 and TRBJ1-2; possibly TRBD1 for D (5 bases). CDR1 MNHEY and CDR2 SMNVEV come from the germline V gene (reference sequence). This CDR3 region has 14 residues. V lost 3 bases and J lost 2, with 10 bases in between. CDR3 coding DNA: TGTGCCAGCAGTTTGGACATGGCCAACTATGGCTACACCTTC. Its protein is CASSLDMANYGYTF.

Details on this clone: An end of the junction differs from the germline gene, which may be a read error. The V and J genes are TRBV5-4 and TRBJ2-5; perhaps TRBD1 as D (6 bases). The germline gives CDR1 SGHNT, CDR2 YYREEE (reference sequence). The CDR3 has 14 amino acids. The CDR3 loop reads CASSLDGQQGTQYF. CDR3 bases: TGTGCCAGCAGCTTGGATGGACAGCAAGGGACCCAGTACTTC.

The chain carries TRBV6-1 and TRBJ1-2, with D possibly TRBD1 on 5 matching bases. This CDR3 contains 14 residues. Germline values: CDR1 MNHNS, CDR2 SASEGT. Trimming took off 8 bases at V and 2 bases at J, with 15 bases between the two ends. CDR3: CASWSSDRNYGYTF. In DNA form, the CDR3 reads TGTGCCAGCTGGTCGAGCGACAGAAACTATGGCTACACCTTC.

The CDR3 DNA reads as TGTGCCAGGGGGGGATACCAAGAGACCCAGTACTTC. It encodes CARGGYQETQYF. The V and J genes are TRBV27 and TRBJ2-5; a possible D gene is TRBD2 (6 bases). V lost 9 bases, J lost 0 bases, and 8 bases lay in between. The CDR3 covers 12 residues. Germline V gives CDR1 MNHEY, CDR2 SMNVEV (reference sequence).

The rearrangement links TRBV2 to TRBJ2-3; maybe TRBD2 (6 bases). V lost 4 bases and J lost 2, with 13 bases in between. This CDR3 contains 15 residues. Per germline, CDR1 SNHLY and CDR2 FYNNEI. Here the CDR3 DNA reads TGTGCCAGCAGTGGAGGAGGGGATCACACAGATACGCAGTATTTT. Protein product: CASSGGGDHTDTQYF.

The gene calls are TRBV9 and TRBJ1-2; 8 positions agree with TRBD1. The CDR3 consists of 13 residues. V shed 6 bases and J 8 bases; nucleotides not matched to a gene: 9. Germline V gene sequence: CDR1 SGDLS, CDR2 YYNGEE. The CDR3 spells CASTLTGDGGYTF. CDR3 bases: TGTGCCAGCACCCTGACAGGGGATGGGGGCTACACCTTC. The entire variable domain, with the rest obtained from reference TRBV9 and TRBJ1-2, is as follows: DSGVTQTPKHLITATGQRVTLRCSPRSGDLSVYWYQQSLDQGLQFLIQYYNGEERAKGNILERFSAQQFPDLHSELNLSSLELGDSALYFCASTLTGDGGYTFGSGTRLTVV.

J is TRBJ1-4 and V is TRBV2, with D possibly TRBD1 on 5 matching bases. V was clipped by 10 bases and J by 6 bases, with 18 bases between them. Germline-derived CDR1 and CDR2 are SNHLY and FYNNEI. This CDR3 comprises 14 residues. The CDR3 DNA reads as TGTGCCACCAGAGGATGGGGCGGGGATGAAAAACTGTTTTTT. Encoded protein: CATRGWGGDEKLFF.

In this sample, this clone turned up a few times. CDR3: CASSPRGDNEQFF. CDR3 DNA sequence: TGTGCCAGCAGCCCCAGGGGCGACAATGAGCAGTTCTTC. The rearrangement uses TRBV7-6 and TRBJ2-1; D might be TRBD1 (6 bases). Trimming cost V 5 bases and J 5 bases, with 10 bases left between them. The length of the CDR3 is 13 residues. Germline CDR1 reads SGHVS; CDR2 reads FNYEAQ. Combining the CDR3 with reference TRBV7-6 and TRBJ2-1 gives the whole variable domain GAGVSQSPRYKVTKRGQDVALRCDPISGHVSLYWYRQALGQGPEFLTYFNYEAQQDKSGLPNDRFSAERPEGSISTLTIQRTEQRDSAMYRCASSPRGDNEQFFGPGTRLTVL.

This sequence joins TRBV4-2 and TRBJ2-7; maybe TRBD1 (5 bases). The V end lost 5 bases, the J end lost 0 bases, and 11 bases lay between the germline ends. Germline V lookup: CDR1 LGHNA, CDR2 YNFKEQ. The CDR3 length is 14 residues. CDR3 region: CASSLVGDSYEQYF. In DNA, the CDR3 is TGTGCCAGCAGCTTGGTAGGGGACTCCTACGAGCAGTACTTC.

This rearrangement joins TRBV19 to TRBJ2-1; no definite D call. The CDR3 covers 15 residues. CDR1 is LNHDA and CDR2 is SQIVND in the germline V gene (reference sequence). Trimming removed 5 bases at V and 0 bases at J, with 11 bases between. The CDR3 sequence is CASSLGVLSYNEQFF. The CDR3 region has the DNA TGTGCCAGTAGTTTGGGCGTCCTCTCCTACAATGAGCAGTTCTTC.

This sequence joins TRBV5-1 and TRBJ2-7; the D gene is possibly TRBD1 (6 bases). This CDR3 spans 13 amino acids. V shed 2 bases and J shed 3 bases, with 9 bases lying between them. Germline V gene lookup returns CDR1 SGHRS and CDR2 YFSETQ. The CDR3, as DNA: TGCGCCAGCAGCTTTCGACAGGACTACGAGCAGTACTTC. Its protein is CASSFRQDYEQYF.

Points on this clone: The junction departs from the called germline gene at one end, perhaps through a read error. The same CDR3 can be traced to other DNA sequences in this sample. The chain combines TRBV13 with TRBJ2-6; TRBD2 agrees at 7 bases. Germline V CDR1 and CDR2: PRHDT, FYEKMQ (reference sequence). The CDR3 length is 18 residues. The CDR3 DNA is TGCGCCAGCAGCCTCTCTAGCGGTGCCTACTCTGGGGCCAACGTCCTGACTTTC. Translated: CASSLSSGAYSGANVLTF.

V is TRBV12-5 and J is TRBJ2-5; tentatively, D is TRBD1 (7 bases). CDR1 and CDR2 from the germline V gene are LGHNT and FRNRAP. Trimming pared 2 bases from V and 5 bases from J, leaving 21 bases between. This CDR3 spans 17 amino acids. The CDR3 nucleotides read TGTGCTAGTGGTTTGCAGACGACAGGGAGGTCCCTCGAGACCCAGTACTTC. It yields the protein CASGLQTTGRSLETQYF.

The rearrangement uses TRBV9 and TRBJ2-2; D might be TRBD2 (6 bases). The germline V gene encodes CDR1 SGDLS and CDR2 YYNGEE. CDR3 length: 17 amino acids. V was shortened by 0 bases and J by 8 bases, with 20 bases between the two germline ends. The CDR3 here is CASSVECGGRTLGELFF. CDR3 DNA sequence: TGTGCCAGCAGCGTAGAGTGTGGGGGGAGGACATTGGGGGAGCTGTTTTTT. Looking up the rest from reference TRBV9 and TRBJ2-2 gives the full variable domain: DSGVTQTPKHLITATGQRVTLRCSPRSGDLSVYWYQQSLDQGLQFLIQYYNGEERAKGNILERFSAQQFPDLHSELNLSSLELGDSALYFCASSVECGGRTLGELFFGEGSRLTVL.

The rearrangement uses TRBV23-1 and TRBJ2-2, with 12 bases matching TRBD1. TRBV23-1 is an ORF for which the function is uncertain. V gave up 7 bases and J gave up 4 bases; unmatched junction bases: 13. There are 18 residues in the CDR3. The CDR3 DNA reads TGCGCCAGCACTCACCGGGACAGGGGGCCCGCGGGCACCGGGGAGCTGTTTTTT. It translates to CASTHRDRGPAGTGELFF.

The DNA of the CDR3 is TGCGCCAGCAGCCAATTGGTTGCGGGGGGGCCCTACAATGAGCAGTTCTTC. It translates to CASSQLVAGGPYNEQFF. The chain carries TRBV4-1 and TRBJ2-1, with 9 nucleotides matching TRBD2. The CDR3 is 17 residues long. V shed 2 bases and J 2 bases; nucleotides not matched to a gene: 7. The germline V gene has CDR1 MGHRA and CDR2 YSYEKL.

The chain has TRBV5-6 and TRBJ2-1; maybe TRBD2 (6 bases). V lost 3 bases to trimming and J lost 7 bases, with 11 bases between them. Germline V gene sequence: CDR1 SGHDT, CDR2 YYEEEE. The CDR3 loop spans 13 amino acids. CDR3 protein: CASSSGVGNEQFF. CDR3 coding DNA: TGTGCCAGCAGCTCGGGGGTCGGGAATGAGCAGTTCTTC.

The rearrangement joins TRBV2 to TRBJ2-5, with D possibly being TRBD1 (7 bases). Germline V CDR1 and CDR2: SNHLY, FYNNEI. This CDR3 contains 15 residues. V lost 3 bases and J lost 4, with 15 bases in between. The CDR3 region is CASSDGRQGGETQYF. In DNA, the CDR3 is TGTGCCAGCAGTGACGGGCGCCAGGGGGGAGAGACCCAGTACTTC. Based on the CDR3 plus reference TRBV2 and TRBJ2-5, the full variable domain is EPEVTQTPSHQVTQMGQEVILRCVPISNHLYFYWYRQILGQKVEFLVSFYNNEISEKSEIFDDQFSVERPDGSNFTLKIRSTKLEDSAMYFCASSDGRQGGETQYFGPGTRLLVL.